This is a list of T cell receptor beta chains from one sample in a study of regulatory T cells in long-lasting Graves disease. MiXCR was run by TCRdb on the multiplex PCR reads, yielding one entry per CDR3 protein. The top ten hold over 7.5% of the sample, which has about 470,000 distinct CDR3 sequences, 20% seen once. The sample consisted of peripheral blood mononuclear cells (PBMCs), taken when the disease was refractory, from a patient treated with antithyroid drugs. The receptor set was obtained from a female donor with Graves disease. Both conserved end residues are trimmed from each CDR3. A clone size is listed for some rows: how often the clone was seen (once, few, many), or a class if it is expanded.

v_call clone_size cdr3_aa
TRBV6-1 many ASSDLTGGNQPQH
TRBV7-9 many ASVDAAGAYYEQY
TRBV10-3 many AISESRAGTEAF
TRBV7-2 NA ASSPSPDSPLH
TRBV29-1 many SVAGLAATPYEQY
TRBV7-2 few ASSFGLAGETQY
TRBV12-3/TRBV12-4 few ASSLGARGTGELF
TRBV29-1 many SVDLFTSEDRETQY
TRBV7-9 NA ASSSTLADNYNEQF
TRBV9 NA ASSPQDRGAYEQY
TRBV19 many ASGVTGGAGTGELF
TRBV20-1 NA SANPTRIPYEQY
TRBV4-1 few ASSQTGLVSYEQY
TRBV28 many ASRVPTAGATGELF
TRBV7-9 few ASSPYATIKAEQY
TRBV19 NA ASKPLLGQLNTGELF
TRBV20-1 NA SARPPRNNSPLH
TRBV20-1 many SARGFPGQNYEQY
TRBV28 many ASSRRTGRYEQY
TRBV11-2 few ASSFLRGGTYGRDTEAF
TRBV4-1 few ASSQEVTGGYEQY
TRBV28 many ASSLSGRWGWNEQY
TRBV27 many ASSSYRDGTYEQY
TRBV7-9 NA ASSPRPAEQF
TRBV7-8 many ASSQAGKNTEAF
TRBV28 many ASRLGTGVTLLNSPLH
TRBV5-8 few ASSQVRGSNQPQH
TRBV5-6 few ASSLQNYGYT
TRBV3-1 many ASSPGTGRQETQY
TRBV28 many ASSHRGGSGYT
TRBV30 many AWSPQVGQKLF
TRBV14 NA ASSHREYEQY
TRBV9 many ASSVDQWETQY
TRBV28 many ASSLGREKTQY
TRBV28 many ASSFALGYEQY
TRBV28 many ASSTDTTPYEQY
TRBV6-4 many ASSDSGQGNTEAF
TRBV27 many ASSFRGDQPQH
TRBV19 many ASRGVGYT
TRBV6-1 many ASSTQKTQY
TRBV4-1 few ASSQGLGKLNTEAF
TRBV6-1 many ASTFDSINQPQH
TRBV28 NA ASSPNRGSLRFGNEQF
TRBV29-1 NA SVEGPGEAF
TRBV30 NA AWSLGYLGNTIY
TRBV10-3 NA AIRGTSGALTQY
TRBV10-3 many AISEYQKRGETQY
TRBV20-1 NA SARGQDQTYEQY
TRBV19 NA ASRGPRVAGELF
TRBV6-1 many ASSQGGSNYGYT
TRBV3-1 many ASSQATGLAAGELF
TRBV24-1 NA AIPSGIRTGELF
TRBV7-3 NA ASSLAPSHNYNEQF
TRBV28 few ASSRRDSHSHSNQPQH
TRBV7-2 NA ASSLGRVNSPLH
TRBV28 many ASGRTGLEQY
TRBV4-1 few ASSQEVPGEETQY
TRBV30 few AWSRGLAGVWETQY
TRBV6-1 many ASSRYRAGTEAF